The rows below give T cell receptor beta chains drawn from one sample of a study of T cell repertoires in cytomegalovirus infection. No antigen has been identified for these receptors. TCRdb reprocessed the reads via MiXCR and lists one record per CDR3 protein. Of around 81,000 distinct CDR3 sequences listed, roughly 40% are singletons. The specimen comprised CD8+ T cells from cultured PBMCs, sampled from culture after CMV antigen stimulation. The receptor set was obtained from a human donor in good health (CMV status not recorded). Some clones in this sample may be carry-over from other donors' samples. Both conserved end residues are part of each CDR3. Each record gives: V gene, J gene, D gene, clone size, CDR3 protein, CDR3 DNA. D genes are given only for firm matches. Only some rows state a clone size, as once, few, many or a class for expanded clones.

V gene: TRBV7-4; J gene: TRBJ2-5; D gene: NA; clone size: NA; CDR3 protein: CASSSTRGSAETQYF; CDR3 DNA: TGTGCCAGCAGCTCGACGAGGGGATCTGCAGAGACCCAGTACTTC
V gene: TRBV24-1; J gene: TRBJ2-4; D gene: NA; clone size: few; CDR3 protein: CATSASGTGNIQYF; CDR3 DNA: TGTGCCACCAGTGCGAGTGGTACGGGAAACATTCAGTACTTC
V gene: TRBV6-5; J gene: TRBJ2-1; D gene: TRBD2; clone size: NA; CDR3 protein: CASSYSSGSGGLDNEQFF; CDR3 DNA: TGTGCCAGCAGTTACTCTTCGGGTAGCGGGGGGTTAGACAATGAGCAGTTCTTC
V gene: TRBV9; J gene: TRBJ2-1; D gene: NA; clone size: NA; CDR3 protein: CASSAHRDIYNEQFF; CDR3 DNA: TGTGCCAGCAGCGCCCACCGGGACATCTACAATGAGCAGTTCTTC
V gene: TRBV6-2/TRBV6-3; J gene: TRBJ2-7; D gene: NA; clone size: few; CDR3 protein: CASSYYGAETYEQYF; CDR3 DNA: TGTGCCAGCAGTTACTACGGAGCGGAGACCTACGAGCAGTACTTC
V gene: TRBV4-1; J gene: TRBJ2-5; D gene: NA; clone size: NA; CDR3 protein: CASSHVWGGRETQYF; CDR3 DNA: TGCGCCAGCAGCCACGTATGGGGGGGCCGGGAGACCCAGTACTTC
V gene: TRBV28; J gene: TRBJ2-3; D gene: TRBD2; clone size: NA; CDR3 protein: CASLRGGADTQYF; CDR3 DNA: TGTGCCAGTCTACGGGGGGGAGCAGATACGCAGTATTTT
V gene: TRBV7-8; J gene: TRBJ1-1; D gene: NA; clone size: NA; CDR3 protein: CASSFPGREAFF; CDR3 DNA: TGTGCCAGCAGTTTCCCGGGGCGTGAAGCTTTCTTT
V gene: TRBV19; J gene: TRBJ2-3; D gene: TRBD1; clone size: few; CDR3 protein: CASSPGQVVDTQYF; CDR3 DNA: TGTGCCAGTAGCCCGGGACAGGTGGTGGATACGCAGTATTTT
V gene: TRBV7-2; J gene: TRBJ2-5; D gene: TRBD2; clone size: NA; CDR3 protein: CASSLVGGLAEETQYF; CDR3 DNA: TGTGCCAGCAGCTTAGTGGGGGGACTAGCGGAAGAGACCCAGTACTTC
V gene: TRBV7-3; J gene: TRBJ2-3; D gene: NA; clone size: few; CDR3 protein: CASSLIPYDPLLRTDTQYF; CDR3 DNA: TGTGCCAGCAGCTTAATCCCCTATGACCCTCTACTAAGGACAGATACGCAGTATTTT
V gene: TRBV7-9; J gene: TRBJ2-3; D gene: NA; clone size: NA; CDR3 protein: CASTRGQESTDTQYF; CDR3 DNA: TGTGCCAGCACTCGAGGGCAGGAGAGCACAGATACGCAGTATTTT
V gene: TRBV28; J gene: TRBJ2-7; D gene: TRBD2; clone size: NA; CDR3 protein: CAVGPRGVEQYF; CDR3 DNA: TGTGCCGTCGGGCCGCGGGGGGTCGAGCAGTACTTC
V gene: TRBV27; J gene: TRBJ2-1; D gene: NA; clone size: few; CDR3 protein: CASGGGGYNEQFF; CDR3 DNA: TGTGCCAGCGGGGGTGGAGGGTACAATGAGCAGTTCTTC
V gene: TRBV7-2; J gene: TRBJ2-5; D gene: NA; clone size: NA; CDR3 protein: CASSLITQGKETQYF; CDR3 DNA: TGTGCCAGCAGTTTAATCACCCAGGGTAAAGAGACCCAGTACTTC
V gene: TRBV5-6; J gene: TRBJ2-5; D gene: NA; clone size: few; CDR3 protein: CASTTHVGTQYF; CDR3 DNA: TGTGCCAGCACCACCCACGTAGGGACCCAGTACTTC
V gene: TRBV7-6; J gene: TRBJ2-7; D gene: TRBD2; clone size: few; CDR3 protein: CASSLNLAGESAEQYF; CDR3 DNA: TGTGCCAGCAGTTTAAATCTAGCGGGGGAATCGGCCGAGCAGTACTTC
V gene: TRBV10-3; J gene: TRBJ1-6; D gene: TRBD1; clone size: NA; CDR3 protein: CAISESGQGNSPLHF; CDR3 DNA: TGTGCCATCAGTGAGTCGGGACAGGGAAATTCACCCCTCCACTTT
V gene: TRBV10-3; J gene: TRBJ2-3; D gene: TRBD2; clone size: few; CDR3 protein: CAINGLAGEDTQYF; CDR3 DNA: TGTGCCATCAATGGACTAGCGGGGGAAGATACGCAGTATTTT
V gene: TRBV7-2; J gene: TRBJ1-2; D gene: NA; clone size: NA; CDR3 protein: CASSLDGGAGYGYTF; CDR3 DNA: TGTGCCAGCAGCTTAGACGGGGGGGCTGGCTATGGCTACACCTTC